The clone carrying this T cell receptor beta chain was seen many times. What it recognizes is unknown. This specimen comes from a study of response to subunit inactivated influenza vaccine. The CDR3 consists of 12 residues. Trimming at V came to 3 bases and at J to 8 bases, leaving 3 bases not matched to a gene. Germline-derived CDR1 and CDR2 are LGHNA and YNFKEQ. TCRdb re-called the RT-PCR reads with MiXCR, one entry per CDR3 protein. Here the sample spans approximately 250,000 distinct CDR3 sequences, 9.5% to 15% being singletons. Study-level points and caveats: Few new T cells, the authors suggested, are recruited by each seasonal influenza vaccination.

Sequences were derived from non-naive T cells sorted from PBMCs, sampled around two weeks before vaccination. The V gene is TRBV4-2, the J gene TRBJ1-2; 7 nucleotides line up with TRBD1. The receptor's source is a man aged 50 to 59 who received an inactivated influenza vaccine. The CDR3 is CASSQTGSGYTF. CDR3 bases: TGTGCCAGCAGCCAGACAGGGTCCGGCTACACCTTC.